A single sample is the source of the 21 T cell receptor beta chains below, sequenced in a study of shared clonotypes between healthy human individuals. TCRdb's table, derived via immunoSEQ multiplex PCR, lists solely in-frame clones and lacks some. This sample carries about 2.3 million clones, 80% to 95% of them seen once, and the ten largest clones take approximately 0.4%. The sample taken for sequencing was naive CD4+ T cells from PBMCs. The subset was: CD45RA+ positively selected. These receptors all come from a man between 18 and 29 years old in good health. Some clones in this sample may be carry-over from other donors' samples.

About this clone itself: Additional DNA sequences in this sample encode the identical CDR3. The CDR3 is CASSLAGDQPQHF. The CDR3 nucleotides are TGCGCCAGCAGCTTGGCCGGTGATCAGCCCCAGCATTTT. The rearrangement joins TRBV5-1 to TRBJ1-5; D not certain. The CDR3 runs 13 residues. Trimming left V 0 bases short and J 5 bases short, with 6 bases between. The germline CDR1 and CDR2 sequences are SGHRS and YFSETQ.

This chain uses TRBV5-1 with TRBJ2-7; the D is unclear. The CDR3 length is 14 residues. Germline V gene sequence: CDR1 SGHRS, CDR2 YFSETQ. Between the trimmed V and J ends, which lost 1 base and 1 base, there was a span of 9 bases. The DNA for the CDR3 is TGCGCCAGCAGCTTGAATGTAGGTTCCTACGAGCAGTACTTC. Translation: CASSLNVGSYEQYF.

The chain employs TRBV7-9 and TRBJ2-3; D is perhaps TRBD1 (5 bases). CDR3 length: 16 amino acids. CDR1 is SEHNR, CDR2 FQNEAQ, per germline (reference sequence). V was clipped by 0 bases and J by 0 bases, with 10 bases between them. CDR3 residues: CASSLAAGSSTDTQYF. The CDR3 DNA reads as TGTGCCAGCAGCTTAGCGGCAGGGTCTAGCACAGATACGCAGTATTTT.

The V gene is TRBV6-1, the J gene TRBJ1-5; D is unresolved. CDR3 length equals 13 residues. Germline values: CDR1 MNHNS, CDR2 SASEGT. Trimming removed 3 bases from V and 4 bases from J, with 7 bases in between. The CDR3 DNA is TGTGCCAGCAGTGATGGGCAAAATCAGCCCCAGCATTTT. This encodes CASSDGQNQPQHF.

The chain uses TRBV5-1 and TRBJ2-7; 11 nucleotides agree with TRBD2. This CDR3 has 15 residues. Trimming at V came to 6 bases and at J to 7 bases, leaving 12 bases not matched to a gene. Germline assignment: CDR1 SGHRS and CDR2 YFSETQ. CDR3 sequence (DNA): TGCGCCAGCACCCTGGGGCCTAGCGGGAGGAATGAGCAGTACTTC. It codes for CASTLGPSGRNEQYF.

The chain uses TRBV5-1 and TRBJ2-2; possibly TRBD2 for D (5 bases). The CDR3 is made up of 14 amino acids. The germline gives CDR1 SGHRS, CDR2 YFSETQ. The ends were cut back, 9 bases at V and 0 bases at J, with 12 bases in the middle. The CDR3 reads CATKSGANTGELFF. The CDR3 DNA follows: TGCGCCACCAAAAGCGGAGCGAACACCGGGGAGCTGTTTTTT. The whole variable domain, filled in from reference TRBV5-1 and TRBJ2-2, reads KAGVTQTPRYLIKTRGQQVTLSCSPISGHRSVSWYQQTPGQGLQFLFEYFSETQRNKGNFPGRFSGRQFSNSRSEMNVSTLELGDSALYLCATKSGANTGELFFGEGSRLTVL.

This sequence joins TRBV28 and TRBJ2-5; 7 positions match TRBD1. Unmatched junction bases numbered 5, after V lost 5 bases and J lost 2 bases. This CDR3 contains 14 residues. Germline V gene data show CDR1 as MDHEN and CDR2 as SYDVKM. CDR3 residues: CASSAPGQQETQYF. The CDR3 DNA reads as TGTGCCAGCAGTGCCCCGGGACAGCAAGAGACCCAGTACTTC.

V is TRBV6-1 and J is TRBJ1-5; 7 bases match TRBD1. With V trimmed by 1 base and J by 6 bases, 6 bases remained unmatched. CDR1 is MNHNS and CDR2 is SASEGT in the germline V gene. The CDR3 is 15 amino acids. The CDR3 nucleotides read TGTGCCAGCAGTGAAGAGGGGGCTAGGGGTCAGCCCCAGCATTTT. It encodes CASSEEGARGQPQHF.

This chain joins TRBV29-1 and TRBJ1-2, with D possibly matching TRBD1 (6 bases). Germline CDR1 SQVTM, CDR2 ANQGSEA. Deletions cut 6 bases from V and 4 bases from J, with 12 bases between. This CDR3 region has 12 residues. CDR3 in DNA: TGCAGCGTCCAATCACAGGGCTATGGCTACACCTTC. Protein: CSVQSQGYGYTF. The full variable domain, in which reference TRBV29-1 and TRBJ1-2 provide the parts outside the CDR3, is SAVISQKPSRDICQRGTSLTIQCQVDSQVTMMFWYRQQPGQSLTLIATANQGSEATYESGFVIDKFPISRPNLTFSTLTVSNMSPEDSSIYLCSVQSQGYGYTFGSGTRLTVV.

The chain combines TRBV23-1 with TRBJ2-6; no clear D. TRBV23-1 is marked as an open reading frame, function uncertain. The CDR3 is 15 residues long. V was cut by 10 bases and J by 1 base, with 14 bases left in between. The CDR3 region has the DNA TGCGCCATCCGATCCCGGCGGTCTGGGGCCAACGTCCTGACTTTC. This encodes CAIRSRRSGANVLTF.

The chain couples TRBV11-2 to TRBJ1-2; 10 bases line up with TRBD1. The CDR3 extends over 17 amino acids. Germline CDR1 and CDR2: SGHAT and FQNNGV. The V gene end was trimmed by 5 bases and the J gene end by 3 bases; junction bases not matched to a gene: 12. The CDR3 DNA follows: TGTGCCAGCAGCACCGACAGGGGGCGAGGTGTAGACTATGGCTACACCTTC. This sequence encodes CASSTDRGRGVDYGYTF.

The chain links TRBV29-1 to TRBJ2-5; the match to TRBD2 covers 9 bases. V lost 3 bases, J lost 4 bases, and 9 bases stayed unmatched. Germline CDR1 and CDR2: SQVTM and ANQGSEA. The CDR3 is made up of 15 amino acids. The CDR3 DNA is TGCAGCGTTGATCTTTTGCGGGAGGGCTCAGAGACCCAGTACTTC. The encoded protein is CSVDLLREGSETQYF.

The chain employs TRBV6-5 and TRBJ2-7; the match to TRBD1 covers 10 bases. The length of the CDR3 is 14 residues. Germline assignment: CDR1 MNHEY and CDR2 SVGAGI. Trimming cost V 5 bases and J 3 bases; bases outside gene matches: 4. This CDR3 reads CASSHRDRGYEQYF. The CDR3 DNA reads as TGTGCCAGCAGTCACCGGGACAGGGGCTACGAGCAGTACTTC.

The rearrangement joins TRBV7-2 to TRBJ1-1, with TRBD1 matching over 7 bases. V lost 0 bases and J lost 1; bases outside the gene matches: 2. The CDR3 totals 15 residues. CDR1 is SGHTA and CDR2 is FQGNSA in the germline V gene. The CDR3 loop is CASSLAPGGNTEAFF. CDR3 DNA sequence: TGTGCCAGCAGCTTAGCGCCAGGGGGGAACACTGAAGCTTTCTTT.

J is TRBJ2-1 and V is TRBV6-5, with TRBD2 matching 12 bases. The CDR3 covers 15 residues. The ends lost 6 bases at V and 8 bases at J; junction bases unmatched: 8. Germline values: CDR1 MNHEY, CDR2 SVGAGI. The CDR3: CASRLTSGSSYEQFF. Here the CDR3 DNA reads TGTGCCAGCAGACTGACTAGCGGGAGTTCTTATGAGCAGTTCTTC.

This chain joins TRBV11-2 and TRBJ2-3, with 9 positions matching TRBD2. Germline V gene sequence: CDR1 SGHAT, CDR2 FQNNGV. The V gene end was trimmed by 4 bases and the J gene end by 4 bases; junction bases not matched to a gene: 6. The CDR3 has 15 residues. In DNA form, the CDR3 reads TGTGCCAGCAGCTCATCGGGACTAGCAGCAGATACGCAGTATTTT. This translates into CASSSSGLAADTQYF. Supplemented by reference TRBV11-2 and TRBJ2-3, the full variable domain reads EAGVAQSPRYKIIEKRQSVAFWCNPISGHATLYWYQQILGQGPKLLIQFQNNGVVDDSQLPKDRFSAERLKGVDSTLKIQPAKLEDSAVYLCASSSSGLAADTQYFGPGTRLTVL.

The chain employs TRBV7-3 and TRBJ2-1; 7 bases fit TRBD1. The length of the CDR3 is 16 residues. Trimming took 4 bases from V and 2 from J; bases not matched to a gene: 8. CDR1 SGHTA and CDR2 FQGTGA come from the germline V gene. Written as DNA, the CDR3 is TGTGCCAGCAGCTCCGATGGACAGGTGCCCTACAATGAGCAGTTCTTC. This sequence encodes CASSSDGQVPYNEQFF. The full variable domain, with the rest looked up from reference TRBV7-3 and TRBJ2-1, is GAGVSQTPSNKVTEKGKYVELRCDPISGHTALYWYRQSLGQGPEFLIYFQGTGAADDSGLPNDRFFAVRPEGSVSTLKIQRTERGDSAVYLCASSSDGQVPYNEQFFGPGTRLTVL.

The V call is TRBV9, the J call TRBJ2-1; no clear D. CDR3 length equals 15 residues. V gave up 1 base and J gave up 0 bases, with 8 bases separating them. CDR1 and CDR2 from the germline V gene are SGDLS and YYNGEE. The CDR3 here is CASSVSQNSYNEQFF. The CDR3 DNA follows: TGTGCCAGCAGCGTAAGTCAAAACTCCTACAATGAGCAGTTCTTC.

The chain uses TRBV6-5 and TRBJ2-3; the D is unclear. The germline CDR1 and CDR2 sequences are MNHEY and SVGAGI. The CDR3 covers 15 residues. V was clipped by 0 bases and J by 4 bases, with 11 bases between them. The CDR3 DNA reads as TGTGCCAGCAGTTACTCGCCCTCAGCAGCAGATACGCAGTATTTT. Protein: CASSYSPSAADTQYF.

The chain carries TRBV27 and TRBJ2-1; 10 bases agree with TRBD1. The CDR3 extends over 15 amino acids. After removal of 3 bases from V and 10 bases from J, the junction contained 9 bases not matched to a gene. Germline lookup yields CDR1 MNHEY and CDR2 SMNVEV (reference sequence). CDR3 in amino acids: CASSFWATGGAEQFF. DNA for the CDR3: TGTGCCAGCAGTTTCTGGGCGACAGGGGGCGCCGAGCAGTTCTTC.

The V and J genes are TRBV7-3 and TRBJ1-1; TRBD1 is a possible D gene (5 bases). Germline CDR1 and CDR2: SGHTA and FQGTGA. With 5 bases removed from V and 4 bases from J, the gap between germline ends came to 11 bases. This CDR3 comprises 13 residues. The chain's CDR3 is CASSTGLLTEAFF. CDR3 bases: TGTGCCAGCAGCACGGGGCTCCTCACTGAAGCTTTCTTT.